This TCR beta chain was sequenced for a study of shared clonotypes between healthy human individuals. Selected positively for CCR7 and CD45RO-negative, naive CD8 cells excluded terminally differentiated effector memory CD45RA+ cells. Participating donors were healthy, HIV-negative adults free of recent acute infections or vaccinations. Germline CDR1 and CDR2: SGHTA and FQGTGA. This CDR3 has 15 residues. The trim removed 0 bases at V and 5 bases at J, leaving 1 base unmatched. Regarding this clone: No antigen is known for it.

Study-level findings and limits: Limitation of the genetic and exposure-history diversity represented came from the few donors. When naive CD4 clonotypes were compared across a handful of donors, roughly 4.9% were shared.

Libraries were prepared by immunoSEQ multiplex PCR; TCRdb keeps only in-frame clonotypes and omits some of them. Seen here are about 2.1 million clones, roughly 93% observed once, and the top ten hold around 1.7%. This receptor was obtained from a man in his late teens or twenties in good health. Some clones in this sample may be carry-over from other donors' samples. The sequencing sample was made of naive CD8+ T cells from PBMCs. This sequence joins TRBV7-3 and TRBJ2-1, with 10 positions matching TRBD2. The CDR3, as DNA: TGTGCCAGCAGCTTAACCGGACTAGCGGACAATGAGCAGTTCTTC. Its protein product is CASSLTGLADNEQFF.